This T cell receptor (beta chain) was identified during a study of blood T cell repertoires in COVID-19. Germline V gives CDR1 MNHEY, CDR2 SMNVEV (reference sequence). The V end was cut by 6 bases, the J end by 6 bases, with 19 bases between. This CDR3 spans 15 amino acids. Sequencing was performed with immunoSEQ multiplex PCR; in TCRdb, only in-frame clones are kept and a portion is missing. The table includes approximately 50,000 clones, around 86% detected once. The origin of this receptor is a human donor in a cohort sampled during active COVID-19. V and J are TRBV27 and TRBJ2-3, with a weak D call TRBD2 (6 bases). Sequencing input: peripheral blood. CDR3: CASRRLSSVSDTQYF. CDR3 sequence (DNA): TGTGCCAGCAGACGATTATCTAGCGTCTCGGATACGCAGTATTTT.